Following are 21 T cell receptor beta chains from one sample sequenced in a study of blood T cells in healthy people across ages (dated by TCRdb to between 2014 and 2016). The library was obtained by 5' RACE. Reads for this sample came from an Illumina HiSeq 2500. A second about 7 to 12 cycle PCR used a sample-barcoded 5' primer and a J-beta primer mix. Through fastp at Q25 and MiXCR, TCRdb rebuilt clones from the public reads, retaining in-frame beta chains. Rows with a matching CDR3 protein are joined into one entry that keeps the most common DNA and genes. The sample yields 800,000 or so distinct CDR3 sequences; roughly 46% were counted once. Of the sample, about a sixth falls within the top ten clones. The sequencing sample was made of blood. The receptors here all came from a man older than 75 in good health.

Points on this clonotype: A read error may be the cause here, since a much bigger clone is one base away. The chain uses TRBV7-9 and TRBJ2-5, with a tentative D call TRBD2 (6 bases). The closer fit of TRBJ2-7 to the DNA end suggests the J call may be wrong. The germline V gene encodes CDR1 SEHNR and CDR2 FQNEAQ (reference sequence). The CDR3 is 12 residues long. As DNA, the CDR3 is TGTTCCAGCGCCATGGAGGGGTACGAGCAGTACTTC. This encodes CSSAMEGYEQYF.

The V call is TRBV20-1, the J call TRBJ2-3; D gene uncertain. The CDR3 extends over 12 amino acids. Germline lookup yields CDR1 DFQATT and CDR2 SNEGSKA (reference sequence). V was trimmed by 0 bases and J by 6 bases, leaving 7 bases between them. CDR3 amino acids: CSAREVGDTQYF. CDR3 DNA: TGCAGTGCTAGAGAAGTAGGGGATACGCAGTATTTT.

The chain is built from TRBV7-2 and TRBJ2-4, with 8 positions matching TRBD1. The DNA end lines up better with TRBJ2-7; the J call may be wrong. The CDR3 extends over 14 amino acids. Germline CDR1 is SGHTA and CDR2 is FQGNSA. CDR3 sequence (DNA): TGTACCAGCAGCCCCCGGACAGGGAATTACGAGCAGTACTTC. Protein product: CTSSPRTGNYEQYF.

V and J are TRBV4-2 and TRBJ2-7, with D perhaps TRBD2 (5 bases). This CDR3 comprises 15 residues. CDR1 is LGHNA and CDR2 is YNFKEQ in the germline V gene. Trimming shortened V by 1 base and J by 1 base, and 11 bases separated the two germline ends. CDR3 sequence reads: CASSQGGPSSYEQYF. In nucleotides, the CDR3 is TGTGCCAGCAGCCAAGGAGGGCCTTCTTCCTACGAGCAGTACTTC.

With respect to this clonotype: A read error may be the cause here, since a much bigger clone is one base away. The CDR3 DNA sequence: TGCGCCAGCAGCTTGGGGTCCCCCCGGAGCACAGATACGCAGTATTTT. It specifies CASSLGSPRSTDTQYF. The V call is TRBV5-1, the J call TRBJ2-3, with D hard to call. This CDR3 region has 16 residues. CDR1 is SGHRS and CDR2 is YFSETQ in the germline V gene. The V end lost 0 bases, the J end lost 0 bases, and 11 bases lay between the germline ends.

This clonotype was picked up a small number of times. This chain links TRBV20-1 with TRBJ2-3; TRBD2 matches 10 bases. The V and J ends lost 4 bases and 4 bases, in that order; junction bases with no gene match: 2. This CDR3 contains 13 residues. CDR1 DFQATT and CDR2 SNEGSKA come from the germline V gene (reference sequence). The CDR3 DNA sequence: TGCAGTGCTAAGGGACTAGCGCCAGATACGCAGTATTTT. Its protein product is CSAKGLAPDTQYF.

The rearrangement uses TRBV18 and TRBJ2-7, with 8 bases identical to TRBD2. The CDR3 sequence is 16 residues long. CDR1 and CDR2 from the germline V gene are KGHSH and LQKENI. J gave up 7 bases and V 0 bases, and 11 bases lay outside the gene matches. The CDR3 loop reads CASSPPKAGVSHEQYF. In nucleotides, the CDR3 is TGTGCCAGCTCACCACCGAAAGCGGGAGTTTCCCATGAGCAGTACTTC.

V and J are TRBV5-6 and TRBJ2-7; TRBD2 aligns across 8 bases. The J call is in doubt because the DNA end fits TRBJ2-4 better. The CDR3 consists of 15 residues. The V gene's germline CDR1 is SGHDT and CDR2 YYEEEE. The CDR3 DNA follows: TGTGCCAGCAGCGCCGGACTAGCCTTTCAGGACATTCAGTACTTC. Its translation: CASSAGLAFQDIQYF.

The chain links TRBV28 to TRBJ1-2; the D gene is possibly TRBD1 (6 bases). Germline V CDR1 and CDR2: MDHEN, SYDVKM. The CDR3 is 12 residues long. Trimming left V 3 bases short and J 13 bases short, with 15 bases between. The CDR3 is CASSLQQGPFTF. CDR3 nucleotide sequence: TGTGCCAGCAGTTTGCAACAGGGCCCTTTCACCTTC.

The rearrangement links TRBV11-3 to TRBJ2-1, with D possibly TRBD1 on 5 matching bases. The CDR3 extends over 13 amino acids. Germline CDR1 and CDR2: SGHNT and YENEEA. The V end lost 5 bases, the J end lost 9 bases, and 14 bases lay between the germline ends. The CDR3 is CASSPPGQGEQFF. The CDR3 DNA reads TGTGCCAGCAGCCCGCCCGGGCAGGGTGAGCAGTTCTTC.

The genes are TRBV6-1 and TRBJ1-2; 10 bases align to TRBD1. The CDR3 runs to 15 residues. Trimming removed 5 bases from V and 5 bases from J; junction bases left unmatched: 8. Germline CDR1 and CDR2: MNHNS and SASEGT. Here the CDR3 reads CASSPGTGAGYGYTF. The CDR3 coding sequence is TGTGCCAGCAGTCCTGGGACAGGGGCAGGGTATGGCTACACCTTC.

This clonotype was seen more than once but under ten times. The V call is TRBV10-3, the J call TRBJ2-7; weak D call: TRBD2 (5 bases). The DNA end is a closer match to TRBJ2-5, so the J assignment may be wrong. Germline CDR1 reads ENHRY; CDR2 reads SYGVKD. CDR3 length equals 13 residues. In DNA form, the CDR3 reads TGTGCCATCAGTGCCCCGGGGAAAGAGACCCAGTACTTC. This translates into CAISAPGKETQYF.

The rearrangement uses TRBV20-1 and TRBJ2-1; a possible D gene is TRBD1 (6 bases). The better agreement between TRBJ2-7 and the DNA end casts doubt on the J call. CDR1 and CDR2 from the germline V gene are DFQATT and SNEGSKA (reference sequence). This CDR3 comprises 15 residues. The DNA for the CDR3 is TGCAGTGCTAGTAAAGGACAGAGCTCCTACAATGAGCAGTACTTC. Encoded protein: CSASKGQSSYNEQYF.

This clonotype was recorded many times. The rearrangement joins TRBV4-1 to TRBJ2-5; TRBD1 matches 10 bases. The CDR3 spans 16 residues. Germline V lookup: CDR1 MGHRA, CDR2 YSYEKL. The trim removed 3 bases at V and 3 bases at J, leaving 7 bases unmatched. DNA for the CDR3: TGCGCCAGCAGCCAGATAACCGGGACAGGGGAAGAGACCCAGTACTTC. Protein: CASSQITGTGEETQYF.

The chain has TRBV10-3 and TRBJ2-1; D remains unclear. Germline lookup yields CDR1 ENHRY and CDR2 SYGVKD. Trimming took off 11 bases at V and 0 bases at J, with 14 bases between the two ends. The CDR3 contains 14 residues. The CDR3 DNA reads TGTGCCGCACGGAAACAGAGCTCCTACAATGAGCAGTTCTTC. Translating gives CAARKQSSYNEQFF.

The chain combines TRBV7-2 with TRBJ2-5, with D maybe TRBD2 (5 bases). CDR1 is SGHTA and CDR2 is FQGNSA in the germline V gene. The CDR3 spans 15 residues. V was pared by 5 bases and J by 1 base, with 14 bases between. The CDR3 DNA sequence: TGTGCCAGCAGCCAAGCCGGACTGGGCCAAGAGACCCAGTACTTC. Translated: CASSQAGLGQETQYF.

V is TRBV2 and J is TRBJ2-7, with 9 bases identical to TRBD2. Per the germline V gene, CDR1 is SNHLY and CDR2 is FYNNEI. J gave up 6 bases and V 3 bases, and 6 bases lay outside the gene matches. The CDR3 has 14 residues. Written as DNA, the CDR3 is TGTGCCAGCAGTGATGGTTTAGCGGGAGCCGAGCAGTACTTC. Translating gives CASSDGLAGAEQYF.

J is TRBJ2-3 and V is TRBV7-3; 7 bases fit TRBD2. Germline V CDR1 and CDR2: SGHTA, FQGTGA. Trimming took 2 bases from V and 5 from J; bases not matched to a gene: 4. This CDR3 is built from 14 residues. The chain's CDR3 is CASSLFERGDTQYF. CDR3 coding DNA: TGTGCCAGCAGCTTATTCGAGCGGGGAGATACGCAGTATTTT.

This chain uses TRBV5-8 with TRBJ1-2; D unclear. Germline V gene sequence: CDR1 SGHTS, CDR2 YDEGEE. Trimming removed 4 bases from V and 4 bases from J, with 8 bases in between. CDR3 length equals 12 residues. The CDR3 bases are TGTGCCAGCAGCCTCAGGAGCTATGGCTACACCTTC. It encodes CASSLRSYGYTF.

Turning to this clonotype: This could be a read error, since a much larger clone is one nucleotide away. The CDR3 reads CASSYGRSGVAADLSSHEQYF. CDR3 sequence (DNA): TGCGCCAGCAGCTATGGACGATCAGGGGTTGCTGCGGATTTGAGCTCCCACGAGCAGTACTTC. The chain uses TRBV5-1 and TRBJ2-7; tentative D call: TRBD1 (6 bases). Germline CDR1 is SGHRS and CDR2 is YFSETQ. The CDR3 extends over 21 amino acids.

The J gene is TRBJ1-6, the V gene TRBV2; D call uncertain. This CDR3 has 13 amino acids. Germline CDR1 reads SNHLY; CDR2 reads FYNNEI. V was shortened by 4 bases and J by 8 bases, with 9 bases between the two germline ends. The CDR3 DNA reads TGTGCCAGCAGTGGGCAGCGGGATTCACCCCTCCACTTT. This codes for CASSGQRDSPLHF.